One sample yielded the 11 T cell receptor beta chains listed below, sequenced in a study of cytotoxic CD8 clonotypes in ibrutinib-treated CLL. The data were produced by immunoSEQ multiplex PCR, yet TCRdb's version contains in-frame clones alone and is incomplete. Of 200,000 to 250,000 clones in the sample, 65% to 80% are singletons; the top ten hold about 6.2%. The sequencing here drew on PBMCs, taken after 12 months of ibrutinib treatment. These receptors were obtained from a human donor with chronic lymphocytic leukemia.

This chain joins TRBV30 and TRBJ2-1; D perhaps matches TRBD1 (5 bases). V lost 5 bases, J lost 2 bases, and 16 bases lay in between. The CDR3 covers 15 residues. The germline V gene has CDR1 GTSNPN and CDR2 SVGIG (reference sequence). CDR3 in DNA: TGTGCCTGGTCTAGGGGTCTGGGAACCTACAATGAGCAGTTCTTC. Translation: CAWSRGLGTYNEQFF.

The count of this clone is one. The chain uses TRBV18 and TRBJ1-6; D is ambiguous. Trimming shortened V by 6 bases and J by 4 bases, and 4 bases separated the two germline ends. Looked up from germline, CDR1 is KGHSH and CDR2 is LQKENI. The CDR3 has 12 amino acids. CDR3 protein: CASSPYNSPLHF. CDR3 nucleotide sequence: TGTGCCAGCTCCCCTTATAATTCACCCCTCCACTTT.

The CDR3 region is CASSWKEIAGGNSYEQYF. CDR3 coding DNA: TGCGCCAGCAGCTGGAAGGAGATAGCGGGAGGGAACTCCTACGAGCAGTACTTC. V is TRBV5-1 and J is TRBJ2-7; 11 bases are shared with TRBD2. J gave up 0 bases and V 3 bases, and 11 bases lay outside the gene matches. The CDR3 spans 18 residues. Germline V gene lookup returns CDR1 SGHRS and CDR2 YFSETQ.

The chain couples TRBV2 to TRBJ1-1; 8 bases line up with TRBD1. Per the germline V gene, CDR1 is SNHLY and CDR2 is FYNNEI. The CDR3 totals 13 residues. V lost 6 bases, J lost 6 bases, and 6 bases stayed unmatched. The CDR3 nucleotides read TGTGCCAGCAGACCTACAGGGGGTCCTGAAGCTTTCTTT. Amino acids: CASRPTGGPEAFF.

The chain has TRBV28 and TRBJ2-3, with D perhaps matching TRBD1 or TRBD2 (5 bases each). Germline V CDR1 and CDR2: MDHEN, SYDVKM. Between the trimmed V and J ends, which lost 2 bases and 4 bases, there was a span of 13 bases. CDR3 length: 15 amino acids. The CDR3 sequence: CASSLPWGNADTQYF. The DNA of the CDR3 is TGTGCCAGCAGTTTACCTTGGGGGAATGCAGATACGCAGTATTTT.

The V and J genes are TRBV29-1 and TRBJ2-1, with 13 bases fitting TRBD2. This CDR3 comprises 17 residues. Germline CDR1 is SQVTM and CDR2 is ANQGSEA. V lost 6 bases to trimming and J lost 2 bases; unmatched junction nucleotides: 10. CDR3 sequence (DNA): TGCAGCGTCCGCGAGAGACTAGCGGGAGGTGCCTACAATGAGCAGTTCTTC. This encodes CSVRERLAGGAYNEQFF.

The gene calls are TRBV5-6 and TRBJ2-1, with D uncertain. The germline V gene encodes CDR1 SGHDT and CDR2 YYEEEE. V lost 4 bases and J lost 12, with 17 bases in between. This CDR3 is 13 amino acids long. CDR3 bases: TGTGCCAGCAGCGTTCCGGGCGGTCTTCGGCAGTTCTTC. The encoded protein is CASSVPGGLRQFF.

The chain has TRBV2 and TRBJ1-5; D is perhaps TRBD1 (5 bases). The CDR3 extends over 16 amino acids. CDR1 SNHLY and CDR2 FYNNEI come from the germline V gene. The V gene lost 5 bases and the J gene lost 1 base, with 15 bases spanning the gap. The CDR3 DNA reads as TGTGCCAGCAGTCCCCCGGGACGAAAAAGCAATCAGCCCCAGCATTTT. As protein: CASSPPGRKSNQPQHF. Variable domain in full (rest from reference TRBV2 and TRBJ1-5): EPEVTQTPSHQVTQMGQEVILRCVPISNHLYFYWYRQILGQKVEFLVSFYNNEISEKSEIFDDQFSVERPDGSNFTLKIRSTKLEDSAMYFCASSPPGRKSNQPQHFGDGTRLSIL.

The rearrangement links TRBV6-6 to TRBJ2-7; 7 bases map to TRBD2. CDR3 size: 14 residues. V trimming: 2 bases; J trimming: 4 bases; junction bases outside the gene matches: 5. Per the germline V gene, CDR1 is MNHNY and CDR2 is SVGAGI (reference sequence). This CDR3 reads CASSYPGGKYEQYF. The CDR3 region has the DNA TGTGCCAGCAGTTACCCGGGGGGAAAATACGAGCAGTACTTC.

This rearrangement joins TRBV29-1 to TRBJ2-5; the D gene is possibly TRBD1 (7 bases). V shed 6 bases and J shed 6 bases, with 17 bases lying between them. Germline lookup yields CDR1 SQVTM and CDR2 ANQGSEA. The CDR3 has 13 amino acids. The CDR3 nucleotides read TGCAGCGTACGTCACAGGGGAGGAAAGACCCAGTACTTC. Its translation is CSVRHRGGKTQYF. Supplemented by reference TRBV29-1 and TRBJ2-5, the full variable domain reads SAVISQKPSRDICQRGTSLTIQCQVDSQVTMMFWYRQQPGQSLTLIATANQGSEATYESGFVIDKFPISRPNLTFSTLTVSNMSPEDSSIYLCSVRHRGGKTQYFGPGTRLLVL.

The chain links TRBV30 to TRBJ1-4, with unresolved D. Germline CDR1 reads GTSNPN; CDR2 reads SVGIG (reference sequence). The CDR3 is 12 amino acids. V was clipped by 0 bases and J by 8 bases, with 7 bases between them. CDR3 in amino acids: CAWSVRGEKLFF. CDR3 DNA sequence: TGTGCCTGGAGTGTACGTGGGGAAAAACTGTTTTTT.